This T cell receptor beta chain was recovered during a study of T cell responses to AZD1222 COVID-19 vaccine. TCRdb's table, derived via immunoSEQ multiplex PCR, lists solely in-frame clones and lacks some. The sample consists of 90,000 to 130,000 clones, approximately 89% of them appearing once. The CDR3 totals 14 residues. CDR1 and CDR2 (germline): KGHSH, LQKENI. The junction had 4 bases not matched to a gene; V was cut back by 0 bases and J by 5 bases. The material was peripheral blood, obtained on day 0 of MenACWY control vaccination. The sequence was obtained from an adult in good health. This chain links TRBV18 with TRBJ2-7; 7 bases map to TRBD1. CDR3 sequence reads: CASSPPSGQDEQYF. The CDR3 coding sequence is TGTGCCAGCTCACCACCGTCCGGACAGGACGAGCAGTACTTC.